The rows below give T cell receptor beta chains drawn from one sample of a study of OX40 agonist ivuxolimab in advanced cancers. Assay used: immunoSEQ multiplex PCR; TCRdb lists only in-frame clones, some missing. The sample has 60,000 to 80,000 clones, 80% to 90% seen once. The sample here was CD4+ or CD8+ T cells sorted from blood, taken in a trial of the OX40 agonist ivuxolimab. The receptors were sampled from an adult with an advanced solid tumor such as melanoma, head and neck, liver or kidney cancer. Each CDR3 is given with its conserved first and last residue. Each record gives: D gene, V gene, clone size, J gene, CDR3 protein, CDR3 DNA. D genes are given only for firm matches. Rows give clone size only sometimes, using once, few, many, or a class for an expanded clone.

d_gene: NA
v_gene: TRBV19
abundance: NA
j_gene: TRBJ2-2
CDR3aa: CASSIWNTGELFF
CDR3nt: TGTGCCAGTAGTATATGGAACACCGGGGAGCTGTTTTTT

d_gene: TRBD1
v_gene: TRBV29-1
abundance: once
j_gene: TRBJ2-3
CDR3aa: CSVGQGATDTQYF
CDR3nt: TGCAGCGTGGGACAGGGAGCAACAGATACGCAGTATTTT

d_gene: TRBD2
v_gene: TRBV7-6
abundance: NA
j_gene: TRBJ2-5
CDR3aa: CATSPGTRQTQYF
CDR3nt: TGTGCCACCAGCCCCGGGACTAGGCAGACCCAGTACTTC

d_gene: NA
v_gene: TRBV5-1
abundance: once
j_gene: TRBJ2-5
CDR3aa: CASSWMSRAHAITSGARAETQYF
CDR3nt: TGCGCCAGCAGCTGGATGTCCAGGGCCCACGCAATTACCTCCGGGGCCCGGGCGGAGACCCAGTACTTC

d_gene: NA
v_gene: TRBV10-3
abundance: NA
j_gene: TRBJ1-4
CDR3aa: CAAKGAATNEKLFF
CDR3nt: TGTGCCGCCAAAGGGGCTGCAACTAATGAAAAACTGTTTTTT

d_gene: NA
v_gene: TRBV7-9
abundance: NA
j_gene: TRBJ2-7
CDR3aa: CASRRGTEYGEQYF
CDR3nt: TGTGCCAGCAGAAGAGGGACGGAGTATGGGGAGCAGTACTTC

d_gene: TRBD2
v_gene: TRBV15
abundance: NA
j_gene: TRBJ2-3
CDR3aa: CATSRGGGTRGSGNTQYF
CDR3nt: TGTGCCACCAGCAGAGGGGGAGGGACTAGGGGGTCAGGAAATACGCAGTATTTT

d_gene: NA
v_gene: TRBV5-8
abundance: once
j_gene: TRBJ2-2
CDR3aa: CASSLMAAGAPGELFF
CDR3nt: TGTGCCAGCAGCTTGATGGCGGCGGGGGCCCCCGGGGAGCTGTTTTTT

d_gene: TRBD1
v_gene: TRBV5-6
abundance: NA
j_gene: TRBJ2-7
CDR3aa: CASSSSTGGHEQYF
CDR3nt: TGTGCCAGCAGCTCCTCGACAGGGGGTCACGAGCAGTACTTC

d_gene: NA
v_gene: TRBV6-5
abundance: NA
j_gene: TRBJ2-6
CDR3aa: CASSFGEIGTANVLTF
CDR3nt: TGTGCCAGCAGTTTCGGAGAAATTGGAACGGCCAACGTCCTGACTTTC

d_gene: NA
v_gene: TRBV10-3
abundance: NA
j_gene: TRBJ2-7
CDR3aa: CAISTEPISYEQYF
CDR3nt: TGTGCCATCTCGACGGAGCCTATAAGCTACGAGCAGTACTTC

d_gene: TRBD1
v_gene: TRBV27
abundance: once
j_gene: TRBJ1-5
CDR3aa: CASSPDRASNQPQHF
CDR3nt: TGTGCCAGCAGCCCCGACAGGGCGAGCAATCAGCCCCAGCATTTT

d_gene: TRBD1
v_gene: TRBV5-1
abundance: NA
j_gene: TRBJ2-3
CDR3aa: CASSGTVSTDTQYF
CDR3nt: TGCGCCAGCAGCGGGACAGTTTCCACAGATACGCAGTATTTT

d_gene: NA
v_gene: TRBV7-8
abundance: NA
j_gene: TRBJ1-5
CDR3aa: CASRRDPSNQPQHF
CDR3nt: TGTGCCAGCAGACGGGACCCTAGCAATCAGCCCCAGCATTTT

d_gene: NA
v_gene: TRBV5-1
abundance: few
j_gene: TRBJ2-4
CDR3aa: CASSLTGQNIQYF
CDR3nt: TGCGCCAGCAGCTTGACAGGGCAAAACATTCAGTACTTC

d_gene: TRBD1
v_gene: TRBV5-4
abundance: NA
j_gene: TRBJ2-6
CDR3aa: CASSGPTGPPQGANVLTF
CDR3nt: TGTGCCAGCAGCGGCCCGACAGGGCCGCCTCAGGGGGCCAACGTCCTGACTTTC

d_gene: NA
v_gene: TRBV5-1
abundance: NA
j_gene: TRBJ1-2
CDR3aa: CASSLGQLRNYGYTF
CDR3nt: TGCGCCAGCAGCTTGGGACAGCTAAGAAACTATGGCTACACCTTC

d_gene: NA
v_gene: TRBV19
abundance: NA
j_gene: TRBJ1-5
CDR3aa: CASRLGAATAGQPQHF
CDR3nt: TGTGCCAGTAGATTAGGGGCCGCAACCGCCGGGCAGCCCCAGCATTTT

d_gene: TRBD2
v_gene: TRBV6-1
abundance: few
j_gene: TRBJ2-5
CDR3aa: CASWGASGGRETQYF
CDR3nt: TGTGCCAGCTGGGGAGCAAGCGGGGGGCGGGAGACCCAGTACTTC

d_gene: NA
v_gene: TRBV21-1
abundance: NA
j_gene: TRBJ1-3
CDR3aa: CASSKRRRLGNTIYF
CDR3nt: TGTGCCAGCAGCAAACGCCGCAGGCTTGGAAACACCATATATTTT

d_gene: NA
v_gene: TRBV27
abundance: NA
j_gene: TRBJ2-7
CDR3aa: CASSQPPRVQYF
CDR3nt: TGTGCCAGCAGTCAACCCCCCCGGGTGCAGTACTTC

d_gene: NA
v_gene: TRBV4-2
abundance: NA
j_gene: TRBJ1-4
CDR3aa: CASSQEDGIKLFF
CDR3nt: TGTGCCAGCAGCCAAGAGGACGGTATAAAACTGTTTTTT

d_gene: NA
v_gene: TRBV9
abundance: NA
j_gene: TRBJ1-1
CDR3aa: CASSARTGRTEAFF
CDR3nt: TGTGCCAGCAGCGCAAGGACGGGGCGTACTGAAGCTTTCTTT

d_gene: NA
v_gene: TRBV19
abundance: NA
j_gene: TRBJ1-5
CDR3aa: CASSSNRANQPQHF
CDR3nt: TGTGCCAGTAGTAGTAACAGGGCGAATCAGCCCCAGCATTTT

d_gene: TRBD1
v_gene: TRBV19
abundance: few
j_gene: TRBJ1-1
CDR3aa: CASVKGTGGWTNTEAFF
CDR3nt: TGTGCCAGCGTTAAGGGGACAGGGGGTTGGACGAACACTGAAGCTTTCTTT

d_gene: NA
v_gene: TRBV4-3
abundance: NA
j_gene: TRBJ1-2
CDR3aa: CASSQRAGVLGGYTF
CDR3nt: TGCGCCAGCAGCCAGAGGGCAGGGGTCTTGGGTGGCTACACCTTC

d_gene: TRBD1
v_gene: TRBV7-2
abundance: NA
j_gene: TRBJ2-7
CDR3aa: CASSSRGTGGTYEQYF
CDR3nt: TGTGCCAGCAGCTCGCGAGGGACAGGGGGGACCTACGAGCAGTACTTC

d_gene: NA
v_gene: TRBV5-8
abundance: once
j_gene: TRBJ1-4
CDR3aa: CASTLGIATNEKLFF
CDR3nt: TGTGCCAGCACCCTGGGTATTGCAACTAATGAAAAACTGTTTTTT

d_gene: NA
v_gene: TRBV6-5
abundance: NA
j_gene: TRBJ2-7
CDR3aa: CASRSMGKGYEQYF
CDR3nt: TGTGCCAGCAGGTCCATGGGGAAGGGCTACGAGCAGTACTTC

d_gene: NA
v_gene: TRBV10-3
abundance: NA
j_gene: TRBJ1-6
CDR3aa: CAISMGSSYNSPLHF
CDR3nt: TGTGCCATCAGCATGGGGAGCTCCTATAATTCACCCCTCCACTTT

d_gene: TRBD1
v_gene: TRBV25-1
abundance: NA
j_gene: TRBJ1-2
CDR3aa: CASSETGTGGFSDGYTF
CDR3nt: TGTGCCAGCAGTGAGACCGGGACAGGGGGGTTTTCTGATGGCTACACCTTC

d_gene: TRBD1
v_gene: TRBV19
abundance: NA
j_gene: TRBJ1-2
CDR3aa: CASSPRGEGQAGYGYTF
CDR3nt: TGTGCCAGTAGTCCTCGAGGTGAAGGACAGGCGGGCTATGGCTACACCTTC

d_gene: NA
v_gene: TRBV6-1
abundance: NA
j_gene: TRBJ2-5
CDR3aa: CASSEQGQETQYF
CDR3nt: TGTGCCAGCAGTGAACAAGGGCAAGAGACCCAGTACTTC

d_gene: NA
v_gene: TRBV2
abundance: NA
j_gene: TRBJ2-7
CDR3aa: CASSGGYEQYF
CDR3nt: TGTGCCAGCAGTGGGGGGTACGAGCAGTACTTC

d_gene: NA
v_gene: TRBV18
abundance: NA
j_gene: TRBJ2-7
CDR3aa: CASSRTPLAYEQYF
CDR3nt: TGTGCCAGCTCACGGACACCTCTGGCCTACGAGCAGTACTTC